This T cell receptor beta chain was captured in a study of vaccination effects on CD4 cells after COVID-19. The V end lost 1 base, the J end lost 6 bases, and 12 bases lay between the germline ends. The length of the CDR3 is 14 residues. The V gene's germline CDR1 is SGHDT and CDR2 YYEEEE. Pools of viral peptides were used by the ViraFEST assay to expand antigen-specific CD4+ T cells ahead of sequencing. When 10 to 11 days of culture had elapsed, CD4+ T cells were isolated. Neither prior SARS-CoV-2 infection nor positive nucleocapsid antibodies were present in the vaccine recipients. Wells containing two million PBMC each were cultured with about 9 IU/ml IL-2 and 7.5 to 10 ug/ml peptides. Cultures had half their medium replaced with IL-2 medium on days 3 and 7. Whole-study results and caveats: Both infection-induced and vaccine-induced clones contracted markedly at late post-vaccination timepoints.

Remarks on this clone: Antigen unknown.

Sequencing was performed with immunoSEQ multiplex PCR; in TCRdb, only in-frame clones are kept and a portion is missing. The sample lists 67,000 or so clones, about 65% occurring once. The receptor was derived from a human donor who received a COVID-19 vaccine. The sample consisted of CD4+ T cells from PBMCs cultured with HCoV-OC43 spike peptides, taken before COVID-19 vaccination. Subset specified: HCoV-OC43 spike overlapping peptide pool stimulation. The chain carries TRBV5-6 and TRBJ2-3; D remains ambiguous. CDR3 protein: CASSLTGEQDTQYF. The CDR3 region has the DNA TGTGCCAGCAGCTTGACCGGAGAACAGGATACGCAGTATTTT. Variable domain in full (rest from reference TRBV5-6 and TRBJ2-3): DAGVTQSPTHLIKTRGQQVTLRCSPKSGHDTVSWYQQALGQGPQFIFQYYEEEERQRGNFPDRFSGHQFPNYSSELNVNALLLGDSALYLCASSLTGEQDTQYFGPGTRLTVL.